These 31 T cell receptor beta chains originate from one sample sequenced in a study of Ad26.COV2.S vaccination and SARS-CoV-2 variants (dated by TCRdb to the early 2020s). Libraries came from the immunoSEQ multiplex PCR assay. TCRdb mirrors the immuneACCESS table, restricted to in-frame sequences. Some clones are absent from its copies; in checked studies, under half trace to an unresolved V gene, and the reason for the others is unknown. For this sample the table gives around 300,000 clones, of which more than 85% were detected only once. The ten largest clones capture roughly 5% of the sample. This specimen's treatment or condition label, per the study, means: some 20 received Ad26.COV2.S at low or high dose, single or two shots; 5 received placebo; per-sample allocation not given. Repertoires of vaccine and placebo recipients were sequenced from samples taken on day 63 after the first injection.

Sequencing used peripheral blood, obtained in a trial of Ad26.COV2.S vaccine versus placebo. These receptors were collected from a person between 18 and 65 years old who received the Ad26.COV2.S COVID-19 vaccine or a placebo.

The genes are TRBV7-2 and TRBJ1-6; 10 bases are a match to TRBD1. The length of the CDR3 is 17 residues. Per the germline V gene, CDR1 is SGHTA and CDR2 is FQGNSA. Trimming at V came to 0 bases and at J to 10 bases, leaving 9 bases not matched to a gene. The DNA for the CDR3 is TGTGCCAGCAGCTTAGCCTACGTGACAGGGGGCCTGTCACCCCTCCACTTT. The encoded protein is CASSLAYVTGGLSPLHF.

The chain uses TRBV5-1 and TRBJ2-5, with D uncertain. The germline V gene has CDR1 SGHRS and CDR2 YFSETQ. The length of the CDR3 is 11 residues. The V gene lost 1 base and the J gene lost 5 bases, with 3 bases spanning the gap. This CDR3 reads CASSLRETQYF. The CDR3, as DNA: TGCGCCAGCAGCTTGAGGGAGACCCAGTACTTC.

The chain joins TRBV5-6 to TRBJ2-7, with 8 bases aligning to TRBD1. This CDR3 contains 13 residues. Germline V lookup: CDR1 SGHDT, CDR2 YYEEEE. The V segment lost 4 bases and the J segment 5 bases; nucleotides outside the gene matches: 5. Here the CDR3 reads CASSHLDRDEQYF. The DNA of the CDR3 is TGTGCCAGCAGCCACCTGGACAGGGACGAGCAGTACTTC. Using reference TRBV5-6 and TRBJ2-7 for the parts outside the CDR3, the full variable domain is DAGVTQSPTHLIKTRGQQVTLRCSPKSGHDTVSWYQQALGQGPQFIFQYYEEEERQRGNFPDRFSGHQFPNYSSELNVNALLLGDSALYLCASSHLDRDEQYFGPGTRLTVT.

The gene calls are TRBV5-1 and TRBJ2-3; TRBD1 might be the D (6 bases). Trimming removed 0 bases from V and 2 bases from J, with 7 bases in between. The CDR3 is 14 amino acids. Germline CDR1 SGHRS, CDR2 YFSETQ. This CDR3 reads CASSLGQATDTQYF. The CDR3 DNA sequence: TGCGCCAGCAGCTTGGGACAGGCCACAGATACGCAGTATTTT.

The gene calls are TRBV3-1 (or the pseudogene TRBV3-2) and TRBJ2-1, with TRBD2 matching over 7 bases. Trimming removed 2 bases from V and 5 bases from J; junction bases left unmatched: 6. The germline V gene encodes CDR1 LGHDT and CDR2 YNNKEL (reference sequence). This CDR3 region has 15 residues. The CDR3 nucleotides are TGTGCCAGCAGCCAACGAGCGGGGAGACACAATGAGCAGTTCTTC. Its translation: CASSQRAGRHNEQFF.

The chain joins TRBV30 to TRBJ1-6; a possible D gene is TRBD1 (6 bases). The CDR3 runs to 12 residues. Germline V lookup: CDR1 GTSNPN, CDR2 SVGIG (reference sequence). Trimming took off 5 bases at V and 10 bases at J, with 12 bases between the two ends. CDR3 region: CAWSTGRSPLHF. Here the CDR3 DNA reads TGTGCCTGGTCCACAGGGCGGTCACCCCTCCACTTT.

The chain employs TRBV5-4 and TRBJ1-6, with D perhaps TRBD1 (6 bases). The CDR3 runs 16 residues. CDR1 is SGHNT and CDR2 is YYREEE in the germline V gene (reference sequence). V was clipped by 1 base and J by 7 bases, with 15 bases between them. The CDR3 protein is CASSLTTGLGNSPLHF. In DNA, the CDR3 is TGTGCCAGCAGCTTGACGACAGGTCTCGGCAATTCACCCCTCCACTTT.

The chain employs TRBV9 and TRBJ2-6, with D unresolved. Per the germline V gene, CDR1 is SGDLS and CDR2 is YYNGEE. V lost 0 bases, J lost 2 bases, and 6 bases lay in between. This CDR3 has 15 residues. CDR3 nucleotide sequence: TGTGCCAGCAGCGTAGGGGTGGCTGGGGCCAACGTCCTGACTTTC. This sequence encodes CASSVGVAGANVLTF.

This sequence joins TRBV4-1 and TRBJ1-1; D remains unclear. The CDR3 totals 13 residues. Trimming took off 3 bases at V and 7 bases at J, with 12 bases between the two ends. Germline lookup yields CDR1 MGHRA and CDR2 YSYEKL. Here the CDR3 DNA reads TGCGCCAGCAGCCAGGGCCCGCATGGTGAAGCTTTCTTT. Its protein product is CASSQGPHGEAFF.

The chain couples TRBV27 to TRBJ2-5, with D possibly matching TRBD1 (6 bases). CDR1 MNHEY and CDR2 SMNVEV come from the germline V gene (reference sequence). The CDR3 is 14 amino acids. V lost 3 bases, J lost 5 bases, and 13 bases lay in between. For the CDR3, the DNA is TGTGCCAGCAGTTTCCAGGGGTTGAAGGAGACCCAGTACTTC. Its protein is CASSFQGLKETQYF.

In DNA, the CDR3 is TGCGCCAGCAGCTTGGTACTAGCGGGAGGGGGATTAAACAATGAGCAGTTCTTC. Translating gives CASSLVLAGGGLNNEQFF. The chain joins TRBV5-1 to TRBJ2-1; 13 bases fit TRBD2. The CDR3 loop spans 18 amino acids. Germline CDR1 is SGHRS and CDR2 is YFSETQ. The V segment lost 0 bases and the J segment 5 bases; nucleotides outside the gene matches: 8.

The rearrangement links TRBV15 to TRBJ1-2; 7 nucleotides agree with TRBD1. The CDR3 totals 16 residues. CDR1 is LNHNV and CDR2 is YYDKDF in the germline V gene (reference sequence). The V and J ends lost 0 bases and 4 bases, in that order; junction bases with no gene match: 8. In nucleotides, the CDR3 is TGTGCCACCAGCAGAGAGGCACAGGGGACTACCTATGGCTACACCTTC. It specifies CATSREAQGTTYGYTF. Using reference TRBV15 and TRBJ1-2 for the parts outside the CDR3, the full variable domain is DAMVIQNPRYQVTQFGKPVTLSCSQTLNHNVMYWYQQKSSQAPKLLFHYYDKDFNNEADTPDNFQSRRPNTSFCFLDIRSPGLGDTAMYLCATSREAQGTTYGYTFGSGTRLTVV.

The rearrangement links TRBV5-1 to TRBJ2-1; 7 bases map to TRBD1. The CDR3 runs to 15 residues. Trimming cost V 2 bases and J 5 bases; bases outside gene matches: 7. The germline V gene encodes CDR1 SGHRS and CDR2 YFSETQ. The CDR3 here is CASSFGTESNNEQFF. The CDR3, as DNA: TGCGCCAGCAGCTTTGGGACAGAATCCAACAATGAGCAGTTCTTC.

This chain joins TRBV4-3 and TRBJ2-6; D not resolved. Germline values: CDR1 LGHNA, CDR2 YSLEER. This CDR3 region has 15 residues. Trimming left V 0 bases short and J 0 bases short, with 3 bases between. The CDR3 DNA is TGCGCCAGCAGCCAAGATAACTCTGGGGCCAACGTCCTGACTTTC. It yields the protein CASSQDNSGANVLTF.

CDR3 sequence: CASSLDRAAYTEAFF. The CDR3 DNA sequence: TGTGCCAGCAGCTTAGATCGAGCCGCCTACACTGAAGCTTTCTTT. This chain uses TRBV28 with TRBJ1-1; D gene unclear. The CDR3 has 15 residues. Germline-derived CDR1 and CDR2 are MDHEN and SYDVKM. V dropped 6 bases and J dropped 3 bases, with 17 bases sitting between them.

The sample holds one count of this clone. J is TRBJ1-6 and V is TRBV19; TRBD1 might be the D (6 bases). The germline gives CDR1 LNHDA, CDR2 SQIVND (reference sequence). V lost 7 bases to trimming and J lost 3 bases, with 10 bases between them. CDR3 length: 14 residues. CDR3 sequence: CASKDSVYNSPLHF. The CDR3 DNA reads TGTGCCAGTAAGGACAGCGTCTATAATTCACCCCTCCACTTT.

DNA of the CDR3: TGCAGTGCTAGTGGGGCCGCCTGGGGGGGGAGGGCCAACTATGGCTACACCTTC. Translating gives CSASGAAWGGRANYGYTF. V gene TRBV20-1 combines with J gene TRBJ1-2; D perhaps matches TRBD1 (5 bases). The CDR3 is 18 residues long. Trimming cost V 3 bases and J 2 bases, with 25 bases left between them. Germline V CDR1 and CDR2: DFQATT, SNEGSKA (reference sequence).

V is TRBV5-4 and J is TRBJ1-3; D is undetermined. The germline V gene has CDR1 SGHNT and CDR2 YYREEE (reference sequence). The CDR3 is 13 residues long. V gave up 1 base and J gave up 0 bases, with 2 bases separating them. Here the CDR3 DNA reads TGTGCCAGCAGCTTGAACTCTGGAAACACCATATATTTT. Protein: CASSLNSGNTIYF.

The V call is TRBV7-9, the J call TRBJ2-1, with 7 bases identical to TRBD1. V trimming: 2 bases; J trimming: 6 bases; junction bases outside the gene matches: 1. CDR3 length: 13 residues. Per germline, CDR1 SEHNR and CDR2 FQNEAQ (reference sequence). CDR3 nucleotide sequence: TGTGCCAGCAGCTTAACAGGGGCCAATGAGCAGTTCTTC. Translated: CASSLTGANEQFF.

There are a few counts of this clone. The chain couples TRBV5-1 to TRBJ1-2; D call uncertain. The germline V gene encodes CDR1 SGHRS and CDR2 YFSETQ. Trimming left V 0 bases short and J 7 bases short, with 10 bases between. CDR3 length: 13 amino acids. The CDR3: CASSLGASSGYTF. The CDR3 region has the DNA TGCGCCAGCAGCTTGGGGGCCTCATCTGGCTACACCTTC.

Only one count was recorded for this clone. V and J are TRBV6-6 and TRBJ1-1; D possibly corresponds to TRBD1 (5 bases). The CDR3 has 15 amino acids. Germline V gene lookup returns CDR1 MNHNY and CDR2 SVGAGI (reference sequence). V lost 6 bases to trimming and J lost 1 base, with 15 bases between them. CDR3 in amino acids: CASSSIRDRNTEAFF. For the CDR3, the DNA is TGTGCCAGCAGCTCGATCAGGGATCGGAACACTGAAGCTTTCTTT.

This clone appeared a single time. The chain has TRBV5-1 and TRBJ2-6; 7 bases match TRBD1. This CDR3 is built from 16 residues. Germline V gene lookup returns CDR1 SGHRS and CDR2 YFSETQ. V lost 3 bases to trimming and J lost 11 bases; unmatched junction nucleotides: 14. The DNA of the CDR3 is TGCGCCAGCAGCTCAAGGGGACAAGGGGGCAGGGACGTCCTGACTTTC. Its translation: CASSSRGQGGRDVLTF.

The rearrangement links TRBV29-1 to TRBJ2-3; 11 positions agree with TRBD1. Germline CDR1 is SQVTM and CDR2 is ANQGSEA. V lost 4 bases and J lost 8; bases outside the gene matches: 5. This CDR3 region has 13 residues. The chain's CDR3 is CSVGTGGASTQYF. CDR3 nucleotides: TGCAGCGTTGGGACAGGGGGCGCGAGTACGCAGTATTTT.

V is TRBV5-1 and J is TRBJ2-1; 7 positions agree with TRBD2. This CDR3 is built from 16 residues. J gave up 3 bases and V 0 bases, and 6 bases lay outside the gene matches. CDR1 and CDR2 from the germline V gene are SGHRS and YFSETQ. The CDR3 DNA reads as TGCGCCAGCAGCTTGGTGGCGGGAGCGGGCTACAATGAGCAGTTCTTC. Translated, it gives CASSLVAGAGYNEQFF.

This clone was seen only a few times. V is TRBV7-9 and J is TRBJ2-1; TRBD1 or TRBD2 may be the D gene (5 bases each). The CDR3 contains 14 residues. Germline V gene sequence: CDR1 SEHNR, CDR2 FQNEAQ (reference sequence). V lost 4 bases, J lost 12 bases, and 19 bases lay in between. CDR3 nucleotides: TGTGCCAGCAGCTCGTGGGACGGTGGCCCCGGGCAGTTCTTC. It codes for CASSSWDGGPGQFF.

The rearrangement links TRBV10-2 to TRBJ1-2; D not resolved. Looked up from germline, CDR1 is WSHSY and CDR2 is SAAADI. This CDR3 is 14 amino acids long. With 3 bases removed from V and 0 bases from J, the gap between germline ends came to 8 bases. CDR3: CASSEGRSNYGYTF. The CDR3 nucleotides read TGCGCCAGCAGTGAAGGCAGGTCTAACTATGGCTACACCTTC.

This rearrangement joins TRBV18 to TRBJ1-1; D unclear. The length of the CDR3 is 13 residues. V lost 6 bases and J 4 bases, leaving 12 bases between the germline ends. Per germline, CDR1 KGHSH and CDR2 LQKENI. The chain's CDR3 is CASSRGKGTEAFF. CDR3 nucleotides: TGTGCCAGCTCCAGAGGGAAAGGCACTGAAGCTTTCTTT.

This chain connects TRBV29-1 to TRBJ1-1; TRBD1 aligns across 7 bases. Germline-derived CDR1 and CDR2 are SQVTM and ANQGSEA. The ends lost 8 bases at V and 1 base at J; junction bases unmatched: 4. The CDR3 spans 12 residues. The CDR3 loop is CSTGQWNTEAFF. In DNA, the CDR3 is TGCAGCACGGGACAGTGGAACACTGAAGCTTTCTTT.

The chain carries TRBV19 and TRBJ2-1; 12 bases match TRBD2. Germline V gene lookup returns CDR1 LNHDA and CDR2 SQIVND (reference sequence). The V segment lost 2 bases and the J segment 9 bases; nucleotides outside the gene matches: 8. The CDR3 spans 16 residues. CDR3 residues: CASSITSGGIGGEQFF. The CDR3 DNA sequence: TGTGCCAGTAGTATAACTAGCGGGGGGATAGGCGGTGAGCAGTTCTTC.

CDR3 coding DNA: TGCAGAGCGGACAGGGGGCCGCGAGGGAACACTGAAGCTTTCTTT. Translation gives CRADRGPRGNTEAFF. The chain carries TRBV29-1 and TRBJ1-1; 11 bases fit TRBD1. This CDR3 contains 15 residues. Per germline, CDR1 SQVTM and CDR2 ANQGSEA.

The gene calls are TRBV21-1 and TRBJ1-4; TRBD1, the D gene given by the table, was not confirmed from the DNA. TRBV21-1 is listed as a pseudogene. This CDR3 is built from 15 residues. The CDR3 sequence is CASSKGGQGSEKLFF. CDR3 in DNA: TGTGCCAGCAGCAAAGGAGGACAGGGGAGTGAAAAACTGTTTTTT.